Following are 26 T cell receptor beta chains from one sample sequenced in a study of chemoradiotherapy in HPV16-positive cancers. The assay was immunoSEQ multiplex PCR, and TCRdb's table has in-frame clones only and misses some. The data contain some 16,000 clones, 78% of them singletons. Sampling was done from a patient who underwent chemoradiotherapy. All receptors come from a human donor with HPV-associated anogenital cancer.

This rearrangement joins TRBV30 to TRBJ1-1, with D hard to call. The germline V gene encodes CDR1 GTSNPN and CDR2 SVGIG (reference sequence). This CDR3 contains 12 residues. With 4 bases removed from V and 0 bases from J, the gap between germline ends came to 6 bases. The CDR3 DNA reads as TGTGCCTGGAACAGATTGAACACTGAAGCTTTCTTT. This encodes CAWNRLNTEAFF.

The chain is built from TRBV27 and TRBJ1-1; D unresolved. Trimming shortened V by 2 bases and J by 1 base, and 5 bases separated the two germline ends. Germline lookup yields CDR1 MNHEY and CDR2 SMNVEV (reference sequence). The CDR3 runs to 13 residues. The CDR3 reads CASSLGENTEAFF. The CDR3 DNA is TGTGCCAGCAGTTTAGGGGAGAACACTGAAGCTTTCTTT.

The chain employs TRBV15 and TRBJ2-7; 9 bases are a match to TRBD1. Losses at the gene ends were 0 bases for V and 6 bases for J; bases not matched to a gene: 6. Germline CDR1 and CDR2: LNHNV and YYDKDF (reference sequence). The CDR3 covers 15 residues. CDR3: CATSRDPTGGSEQYF. The CDR3, as DNA: TGTGCCACCAGCAGAGATCCAACAGGGGGCAGCGAGCAGTACTTC.

The chain combines TRBV18 with TRBJ1-1; D is uncertain. CDR3 length equals 14 residues. Trimming left V 1 base short and J 1 base short, with 7 bases between. Germline CDR1 KGHSH, CDR2 LQKENI. This CDR3 reads CASSPQEGNTEAFF. The DNA for the CDR3 is TGTGCCAGCTCACCACAAGAAGGGAACACTGAAGCTTTCTTT. The entire variable domain, with the rest obtained from reference TRBV18 and TRBJ1-1, is as follows: NAGVMQNPRHLVRRRGQEARLRCSPMKGHSHVYWYRQLPEEGLKFMVYLQKENIIDESGMPKERFSAEFPKEGPSILRIQQVVRGDSAAYFCASSPQEGNTEAFFGQGTRLTVV.

This clone was detected once. This chain joins TRBV28 and TRBJ2-5; 7 nucleotides align to TRBD1. CDR1 and CDR2 from the germline V gene are MDHEN and SYDVKM. V gave up 6 bases and J gave up 4 bases; unmatched junction bases: 8. This CDR3 is 14 amino acids long. The DNA for the CDR3 is TGTGCCAGCAGCCAAACAGGGGTGAGAGAGACCCAGTACTTC. This codes for CASSQTGVRETQYF.

This clone was found once. The chain's CDR3 is CASSQDLSTQETQYF. CDR3 coding DNA: TGCGCCAGCAGCCAAGATCTGTCCACTCAAGAGACCCAGTACTTC. V is TRBV4-3 and J is TRBJ2-5; D is undetermined. This CDR3 comprises 15 residues. In germline, CDR1 is LGHNA, CDR2 YSLEER. V was trimmed by 0 bases and J by 2 bases, leaving 10 bases between them.

V usage is TRBV19 and J usage is TRBJ2-3; 9 bases line up with TRBD2. Per the germline V gene, CDR1 is LNHDA and CDR2 is SQIVND (reference sequence). The CDR3 contains 17 residues. Trimming cost V 2 bases and J 2 bases; bases outside gene matches: 8. The CDR3 nucleotides are TGTGCCAGTAGTATAAACCCCCTAGCGGGGTACACAGATACGCAGTATTTT. Translated, it gives CASSINPLAGYTDTQYF.

V is TRBV5-1 and J is TRBJ1-1; 7 bases are a match to TRBD1. From germline, CDR1 is SGHRS and CDR2 YFSETQ. The CDR3 consists of 14 residues. The V gene end was trimmed by 4 bases and the J gene end by 5 bases; junction bases not matched to a gene: 8. CDR3 DNA sequence: TGCGCCAGCAGCCCCGGAGGGGGCGTGACTGAAGCTTTCTTT. This codes for CASSPGGGVTEAFF.

The rearrangement joins TRBV10-3 to TRBJ2-1, with 7 nucleotides matching TRBD2. CDR1 ENHRY and CDR2 SYGVKD come from the germline V gene. V dropped 10 bases and J dropped 5; count of bases not matched to a gene: 17. CDR3 length equals 16 residues. DNA for the CDR3: TGTGCCACCTTGTTGTTTGGCGGGCGGGGGAACAATGAGCAGTTCTTC. Its protein product is CATLLFGGRGNNEQFF.

This rearrangement joins TRBV7-9 to TRBJ2-3, with 7 bases that match TRBD1. The CDR3 contains 18 residues. Trimming at V came to 2 bases and at J to 1 base, leaving 12 bases not matched to a gene. In germline, CDR1 is SEHNR, CDR2 FQNEAQ (reference sequence). As DNA, the CDR3 is TGTGCCAGCAGCTTACCCCGGGACAGCCGTGTTGGCACAGATACGCAGTATTTT. Translated, it gives CASSLPRDSRVGTDTQYF.

The chain couples TRBV21-1 to TRBJ1-6; TRBD1, as called in the table, went unchecked against the DNA. TRBV21-1 is marked as a pseudogene. The CDR3 has 17 amino acids. The chain's CDR3 is CASSKVRGLYLNSPLHF. The CDR3 coding sequence is TGTGCCAGCAGCAAAGTCAGGGGCTTATACCTCAATTCACCCCTCCACTTT.

The chain recombines TRBV9 with TRBJ2-7, with D possibly matching TRBD2 (5 bases). This CDR3 spans 14 amino acids. Germline CDR1 is SGDLS and CDR2 is YYNGEE. Trimming took off 0 bases at V and 3 bases at J, with 10 bases between the two ends. The CDR3 loop is CASSVGGSGYEQYF. The CDR3 bases are TGTGCCAGCAGCGTAGGCGGGTCGGGCTACGAGCAGTACTTC.

The CDR3 coding sequence is TGTGCCAGCAGCTTGGGGACAGACTCCTACGAGCAGTACTTC. Translation: CASSLGTDSYEQYF. The V gene is TRBV5-4, the J gene TRBJ2-7, with a possible D match to TRBD1 (6 bases). Germline V gene data show CDR1 as SGHNT and CDR2 as YYREEE (reference sequence). The CDR3 totals 14 residues. Trimming pared 0 bases from V and 0 bases from J, leaving 7 bases between.

The gene calls are TRBV7-2 and TRBJ2-7; D gene uncertain. CDR3 length: 13 amino acids. CDR1 and CDR2 from the germline V gene are SGHTA and FQGNSA. V lost 2 bases and J 3 bases, leaving 8 bases between the germline ends. The DNA for the CDR3 is TGTGCCAGCAGCTTAACGGCAAACTACGAGCAGTACTTC. Translation gives CASSLTANYEQYF.

This chain links TRBV9 with TRBJ2-6, with TRBD2 matching 11 bases. The J segment lost 2 bases and the V segment lost 1 base, leaving 14 bases of the junction unmatched. Germline V gives CDR1 SGDLS, CDR2 YYNGEE. The CDR3 is 21 amino acids. CDR3 loop: CASSVNSGGASFVAGANVLTF. The CDR3 DNA follows: TGTGCCAGCAGCGTAAATAGCGGGGGGGCCTCTTTCGTTGCTGGGGCCAACGTCCTGACTTTC.

Only a few counts were recorded for this clone. This chain links TRBV7-8 with TRBJ1-5, with 9 bases matching TRBD1. V lost 4 bases, J lost 6 bases, and 4 bases stayed unmatched. The CDR3 is 14 amino acids. CDR1 SGHVS and CDR2 FQNEAQ come from the germline V gene. For the CDR3, the DNA is TGTGCCAGCAGCTCCGGGACAGGGACTCAGCCCCAGCATTTT. It codes for CASSSGTGTQPQHF.

The J gene is TRBJ1-1, the V gene TRBV9; the D gene is possibly TRBD1 (6 bases). The CDR3 covers 13 residues. V lost 3 bases and J lost 4, with 10 bases in between. Germline CDR1 is SGDLS and CDR2 is YYNGEE. CDR3 bases: TGTGCCAGCAGCGAGGGGGGGGGCACTGAAGCTTTCTTT. It encodes CASSEGGGTEAFF.

This chain uses TRBV28 with TRBJ1-6; D uncertain. V lost 2 bases, J lost 9 bases, and 11 bases lay in between. This CDR3 has 14 amino acids. Germline V gene sequence: CDR1 MDHEN, CDR2 SYDVKM. The CDR3 sequence: CASSLDLSGSPLHF. The CDR3 DNA reads as TGTGCCAGCAGTTTAGATCTCTCGGGTTCACCCCTCCACTTT.

This clone is a singleton in its sample. The chain combines TRBV19 with TRBJ2-2; D gene unclear. Germline V gene lookup returns CDR1 LNHDA and CDR2 SQIVND (reference sequence). The CDR3 consists of 16 residues. With 2 bases removed from V and 7 bases from J, the gap between germline ends came to 17 bases. The CDR3 DNA reads as TGTGCCAGTAGTATAAGTGGAACCCATTCACACGGGGAGCTGTTTTTT. It translates to CASSISGTHSHGELFF.

The rearrangement joins TRBV27 to TRBJ1-4; D gene ambiguous. This CDR3 comprises 13 residues. Trimming removed 3 bases at V and 8 bases at J, with 10 bases between. From germline, CDR1 is MNHEY and CDR2 SMNVEV (reference sequence). The CDR3 loop reads CASSLGRGEKLFF. The CDR3 coding sequence is TGTGCCAGCAGTTTGGGAAGAGGGGAAAAACTGTTTTTT.

This clone appeared once. V gene TRBV2 combines with J gene TRBJ2-7; perhaps TRBD2 as D (5 bases). Per the germline V gene, CDR1 is SNHLY and CDR2 is FYNNEI. The V gene lost 10 bases and the J gene lost 4 bases, with 17 bases spanning the gap. CDR3 length: 13 amino acids. CDR3: CATRSWTGYEQYF. In DNA form, the CDR3 reads TGTGCCACCAGATCCTGGACGGGGTACGAGCAGTACTTC.

The chain joins TRBV5-6 to TRBJ1-2; 10 bases map to TRBD1. CDR1 and CDR2 (germline): SGHDT, YYEEEE. The CDR3 consists of 15 residues. Germline trimming cut 0 bases from V and 4 bases from J; bases unmatched to any gene: 3. The CDR3 sequence is CASSLEWTGGYGYTF. The CDR3 nucleotides are TGTGCCAGCAGCTTGGAATGGACAGGGGGCTATGGCTACACCTTC. The full variable domain, its missing parts supplied by reference TRBV5-6 and TRBJ1-2, is DAGVTQSPTHLIKTRGQQVTLRCSPKSGHDTVSWYQQALGQGPQFIFQYYEEEERQRGNFPDRFSGHQFPNYSSELNVNALLLGDSALYLCASSLEWTGGYGYTFGSGTRLTVV.

The chain combines TRBV6-1 with TRBJ1-3; the D is unclear. V lost 10 bases and J lost 4, with 20 bases in between. There are 15 residues in the CDR3. The germline V gene encodes CDR1 MNHNS and CDR2 SASEGT. Here the CDR3 reads CATKKDTSGGNTIYF. CDR3 DNA sequence: TGTGCCACGAAAAAAGACACGTCTGGAGGAAACACCATATATTTT.

This chain uses TRBV29-1 with TRBJ2-1; the D gene is possibly TRBD1 (6 bases). Trimming stripped 1 base from V and 0 bases from J, with 16 bases between. CDR3 length: 17 amino acids. Germline CDR1 is SQVTM and CDR2 is ANQGSEA. Written as DNA, the CDR3 is TGCAGCGTTGAAGGTCTACTTACAGGGTTCTCCTACAATGAGCAGTTCTTC. Encoded protein: CSVEGLLTGFSYNEQFF.

This chain connects TRBV5-4 to TRBJ2-4; no clear D. The CDR3 length is 15 residues. Germline-derived CDR1 and CDR2 are SGHNT and YYREEE (reference sequence). V was trimmed by 2 bases and J by 2 bases, leaving 11 bases between them. CDR3 amino acids: CASSFFRVSKNIQYF. In DNA form, the CDR3 reads TGTGCCAGCAGCTTTTTCCGGGTATCCAAAAACATTCAGTACTTC. The entire variable domain, with the rest obtained from reference TRBV5-4 and TRBJ2-4, is as follows: ETGVTQSPTHLIKTRGQQVTLRCSSQSGHNTVSWYQQALGQGPQFIFQYYREEENGRGNFPPRFSGLQFPNYSSELNVNALELDDSALYLCASSFFRVSKNIQYFGAGTRLSVL.

V usage is TRBV9 and J usage is TRBJ1-2; no clear D gene. This CDR3 is 13 amino acids long. V was cut by 1 base and J by 8 bases, with 12 bases left in between. Germline CDR1 reads SGDLS; CDR2 reads YYNGEE. The chain's CDR3 is CASSVREGWGYTF. CDR3 coding DNA: TGTGCCAGCAGCGTACGCGAGGGATGGGGCTACACCTTC.